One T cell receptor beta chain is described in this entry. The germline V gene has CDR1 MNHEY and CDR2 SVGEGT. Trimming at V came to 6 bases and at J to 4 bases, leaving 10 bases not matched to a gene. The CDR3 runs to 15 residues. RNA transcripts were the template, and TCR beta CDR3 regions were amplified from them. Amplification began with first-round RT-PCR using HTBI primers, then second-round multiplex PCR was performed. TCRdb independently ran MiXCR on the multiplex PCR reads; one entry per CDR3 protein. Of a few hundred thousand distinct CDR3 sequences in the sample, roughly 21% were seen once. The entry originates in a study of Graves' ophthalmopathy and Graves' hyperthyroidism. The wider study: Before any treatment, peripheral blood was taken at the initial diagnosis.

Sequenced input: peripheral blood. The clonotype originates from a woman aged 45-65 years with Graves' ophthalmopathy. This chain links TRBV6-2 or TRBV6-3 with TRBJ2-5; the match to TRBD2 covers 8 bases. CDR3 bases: TGTGCCAGCAGCTTACTCGGGGGGGCCGCAGAGACCCAGTACTTC. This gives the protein CASSLLGGAAETQYF.